This entry lists 25 T cell receptor beta chains sequenced from one sample in a study of control samples from healthy donors and cancer patients. TCRdb's copy holds only in-frame clones and misses some; the assay was immunoSEQ multiplex PCR. The profile shows around 80,000 clones, roughly 86% of them singletons. The sequencing input was blood. Receptors were obtained from a man between 45 and 60 years old in good health.

This clone was seen only a few times. This chain uses TRBV6-1 with TRBJ1-2; 8 positions match TRBD1. CDR1 is MNHNS and CDR2 is SASEGT in the germline V gene. V was clipped by 7 bases and J by 0 bases; unmatched bases: 19. The length of the CDR3 is 19 residues. CDR3 DNA sequence: TGTGCCAGCACCGAAGCCTTGACAGGGGCAGGCCCACCTAACTATGGCTACACCTTC. Translation: CASTEALTGAGPPNYGYTF.

The chain uses TRBV7-9 and TRBJ2-3; 9 bases are shared with TRBD2. Germline V gene sequence: CDR1 SEHNR, CDR2 FQNEAQ (reference sequence). With V trimmed by 3 bases and J by 3 bases, 13 bases remained unmatched. The CDR3 has 18 residues. As DNA, the CDR3 is TGTGCCAGCAGCTTTGGGCCTCTCAGCGGGAGGTTGACAGATACGCAGTATTTT. Translating gives CASSFGPLSGRLTDTQYF. Combining the CDR3 with reference TRBV7-9 and TRBJ2-3 gives the whole variable domain DTGVSQNPRHKITKRGQNVTFRCDPISEHNRLYWYRQTLGQGPEFLTYFQNEAQLEKSRLLSDRFSAERPKGSFSTLEIQRTEQGDSAMYLCASSFGPLSGRLTDTQYFGPGTRLTVL.

This clone is a singleton in its sample. This chain joins TRBV11-2 and TRBJ2-3; the D gene is possibly TRBD2 (6 bases). V was pared by 5 bases and J by 2 bases, with 11 bases between. The CDR3 has 14 residues. CDR1 is SGHAT, CDR2 FQNNGV, per germline. Here the CDR3 DNA reads TGTGCCAGCAGCCGGACTACCTACACAGATACGCAGTATTTT. Amino acids: CASSRTTYTDTQYF.

This sequence joins TRBV28 and TRBJ2-2; 9 bases map to TRBD2. CDR3 length: 18 amino acids. Germline CDR1 MDHEN, CDR2 SYDVKM. V lost 2 bases, J lost 3 bases, and 10 bases stayed unmatched. The CDR3 DNA reads as TGTGCCAGCAGTTTAAGTCCTAGCGGGGTAATGTACACCGGGGAGCTGTTTTTT. Protein: CASSLSPSGVMYTGELFF.

The rearrangement uses TRBV6-4 and TRBJ1-4; 7 bases fit TRBD1. The germline gives CDR1 MRHNA, CDR2 SNTAGT. V was pared by 6 bases and J by 0 bases, with 10 bases of the junction left unmatched. CDR3 length: 17 residues. As DNA, the CDR3 is TGTGCCAGCAGGCCCCCGGACAGGTCGGCAACTAATGAAAAACTGTTTTTT. Its protein is CASRPPDRSATNEKLFF.

This rearrangement joins TRBV3-1 (or the pseudogene TRBV3-2) to TRBJ1-3; D may be TRBD1 (5 bases). The ends were cut back, 5 bases at V and 3 bases at J, with 11 bases in the middle. The CDR3 loop spans 14 amino acids. Germline CDR1 reads LGHDT; CDR2 reads YNNKEL (reference sequence). CDR3 sequence: CASSWDAGGNTIYF. DNA of the CDR3: TGTGCCAGCAGCTGGGACGCGGGTGGAAACACCATATATTTT.

CDR3 amino acids: CASSELAGGLTQYF. The DNA of the CDR3 is TGTGCCAGCAGTGAACTAGCGGGGGGGCTTACGCAGTATTTT. The V and J genes are TRBV2 and TRBJ2-3, with 12 nucleotides matching TRBD2. Germline CDR1 and CDR2: SNHLY and FYNNEI. The length of the CDR3 is 14 residues. V shed 2 bases and J 8 bases; nucleotides not matched to a gene: 2.

The gene calls are TRBV18 and TRBJ2-2, with D possibly matching TRBD2 (6 bases). The CDR3 is made up of 13 amino acids. Germline V gene lookup returns CDR1 KGHSH and CDR2 LQKENI. V was cut by 4 bases and J by 4 bases, with 7 bases left in between. This CDR3 reads CASSLRGTGELFF. The CDR3 nucleotides read TGTGCCAGCTCACTGCGGGGCACCGGGGAGCTGTTTTTT.

This chain uses TRBV5-1 with TRBJ2-3; tentatively, D is TRBD2 (6 bases). Trimming took 4 bases from V and 5 from J, leaving 11 bases between them. Germline values: CDR1 SGHRS, CDR2 YFSETQ. This CDR3 is 13 amino acids long. The CDR3 region is CASSARREDTQYF. CDR3 sequence (DNA): TGCGCCAGCAGCGCCAGGAGGGAAGATACGCAGTATTTT.

This chain uses TRBV5-6 with TRBJ1-6, with 9 bases identical to TRBD1. Germline V gene lookup returns CDR1 SGHDT and CDR2 YYEEEE. This CDR3 is 17 amino acids long. V dropped 0 bases and J dropped 5; count of bases not matched to a gene: 6. DNA of the CDR3: TGTGCCAGCAGCTTGGACAGGGGGCCCATCAATAATTCACCCCTCCACTTT. Translation gives CASSLDRGPINNSPLHF.

The chain employs TRBV3-1 (or the pseudogene TRBV3-2) and TRBJ1-2; D perhaps matches TRBD1 (5 bases). The V end lost 3 bases, the J end lost 7 bases, and 24 bases lay between the germline ends. CDR1 and CDR2 from the germline V gene are LGHDT and YNNKEL (reference sequence). This CDR3 spans 17 amino acids. The CDR3 DNA reads TGTGCCAGCAGCCAGGCCCAGAGCCCCCAGGGAGTAGGTGGCTACACCTTC. Amino acids: CASSQAQSPQGVGGYTF.

As to this clone: An end of the junction differs from the germline gene, which may be a read error. The genes are TRBV10-3 and TRBJ2-3; 10 bases agree with TRBD1. The CDR3 totals 16 residues. CDR1 ENHRY and CDR2 SYGVKD come from the germline V gene. Here the CDR3 reads CAISEFGTGDTDTQYF. CDR3 nucleotides: TGTGCCATCAGCGAGTTCGGGACAGGGGACACAGATACGCAGTATTTT.

The CDR3 DNA reads TGTGCCAGTAGTACCACCTCCGGGACAGGGGGCGGCTACACCTTC. It encodes CASSTTSGTGGGYTF. This chain uses TRBV19 with TRBJ1-2; the match to TRBD1 covers 12 bases. CDR3 length equals 15 residues. Germline values: CDR1 LNHDA, CDR2 SQIVND (reference sequence). V lost 4 bases to trimming and J lost 8 bases; unmatched junction nucleotides: 8. Full variable domain (outside the CDR3, taken from reference TRBV19 and TRBJ1-2): DGGITQSPKYLFRKEGQNVTLSCEQNLNHDAMYWYRQDPGQGLRLIYYSQIVNDFQKGDIAEGYSVSREKKESFPLTVTSAQKNPTAFYLCASSTTSGTGGGYTFGSGTRLTVV.

This clone was observed a handful of times. This sequence joins TRBV19 and TRBJ2-7; D possibly corresponds to TRBD2 (5 bases). The V gene's germline CDR1 is LNHDA and CDR2 SQIVND (reference sequence). The CDR3 runs 17 residues. DNA of the CDR3: TGTGCGAGAGGTTACGTCGGGGTTAGCAACTCTTCCTACGAGCAGTACTTC. It translates to CARGYVGVSNSSYEQYF.

The chain has TRBV7-3 and TRBJ2-3, with 11 bases fitting TRBD2. V gave up 5 bases and J gave up 3 bases; unmatched junction bases: 7. The CDR3 sequence is 16 residues long. Per germline, CDR1 SGHTA and CDR2 FQGTGA. The CDR3 sequence is CASSALAGVGTDTQYF. The CDR3 region has the DNA TGTGCCAGCAGCGCACTAGCGGGGGTCGGGACAGATACGCAGTATTTT.

The J gene is TRBJ2-3, the V gene TRBV9, with a tentative D call TRBD2 (6 bases). The CDR3 length is 13 residues. The germline V gene encodes CDR1 SGDLS and CDR2 YYNGEE. Trimming stripped 4 bases from V and 5 bases from J, with 11 bases between. CDR3 coding DNA: TGTGCCAGCAGCCCCTGGGAGGAAGATACGCAGTATTTT. Its protein is CASSPWEEDTQYF.

This clone has only a few counts. The chain recombines TRBV2 with TRBJ1-4; D gene uncertain. Trimming stripped 4 bases from V and 3 bases from J, with 9 bases between. Germline values: CDR1 SNHLY, CDR2 FYNNEI. CDR3 length: 14 residues. The CDR3 DNA reads TGTGCCAGCAGTGGGCCAGCGGCTAATGAAAAACTGTTTTTT. This sequence encodes CASSGPAANEKLFF.

The rearrangement uses TRBV19 and TRBJ2-5, with D tentatively TRBD2 (6 bases). Trimming took 3 bases from V and 4 from J, leaving 15 bases between them. The CDR3 extends over 15 amino acids. Germline V gene sequence: CDR1 LNHDA, CDR2 SQIVND (reference sequence). The CDR3 loop reads CASSIDSGESETQYF. DNA for the CDR3: TGTGCCAGTAGTATTGATTCGGGGGAATCAGAGACCCAGTACTTC. The entire variable domain, with the rest obtained from reference TRBV19 and TRBJ2-5, is as follows: DGGITQSPKYLFRKEGQNVTLSCEQNLNHDAMYWYRQDPGQGLRLIYYSQIVNDFQKGDIAEGYSVSREKKESFPLTVTSAQKNPTAFYLCASSIDSGESETQYFGPGTRLLVL.

This chain joins TRBV28 and TRBJ2-1, with TRBD2 matching over 7 bases. Germline CDR1 is MDHEN and CDR2 is SYDVKM. V trimming: 6 bases; J trimming: 10 bases; junction bases outside the gene matches: 6. The CDR3 sequence is 12 residues long. For the CDR3, the DNA is TGTGCCAGCAGCGGGGGGACCGGGGAGCAGTTCTTC. Encoded protein: CASSGGTGEQFF.

The V gene is TRBV6-5, the J gene TRBJ1-6; D uncertain. CDR1 is MNHEY, CDR2 SVGAGI, per germline. Trimming left V 8 bases short and J 7 bases short, with 18 bases between. The CDR3 covers 15 residues. In nucleotides, the CDR3 is TGTGCCAGCGCCTTTCAGGCCCTGGCAAATTCACCCCTCCACTTT. Encoded protein: CASAFQALANSPLHF.

J is TRBJ1-2 and V is TRBV7-2; TRBD1 matches at 8 bases. CDR3 length: 17 amino acids. V trimming: 2 bases; J trimming: 6 bases; junction bases outside the gene matches: 14. Germline V gives CDR1 SGHTA, CDR2 FQGNSA. CDR3 in amino acids: CASSLNPGGQGVNGYTF. CDR3 bases: TGTGCCAGCAGCTTAAACCCCGGAGGACAGGGAGTAAATGGCTACACCTTC.

The genes are TRBV30 and TRBJ1-1; D not certain. This CDR3 contains 14 residues. The V end was cut by 0 bases, the J end by 0 bases, with 8 bases between. Germline CDR1 GTSNPN, CDR2 SVGIG (reference sequence). The CDR3 sequence is CAWSVSGVNTEAFF. For the CDR3, the DNA is TGTGCCTGGAGTGTATCCGGGGTGAACACTGAAGCTTTCTTT.

The chain combines TRBV21-1 with TRBJ2-5. TRBV21-1 constitutes a pseudogene. The CDR3 contains 16 residues. As DNA, the CDR3 is TGTGCCAGCAGCACCCCTGGGGGGCCCCTCCGGGAGACCCAGTACTTC. As protein: CASSTPGGPLRETQYF.

The V and J genes are TRBV7-8 and TRBJ2-3; the D is unclear. This CDR3 is 15 amino acids long. V was cut by 5 bases and J by 0 bases, with 12 bases left in between. CDR1 is SGHVS, CDR2 FQNEAQ, per germline. In nucleotides, the CDR3 is TGTGCCAGCAGCCAGGTGGGTCCTAGCACAGATACGCAGTATTTT. Translation: CASSQVGPSTDTQYF.

The gene calls are TRBV7-2 and TRBJ2-3; 16 nucleotides line up with TRBD2. J gave up 8 bases and V 5 bases, and 7 bases lay outside the gene matches. Per germline, CDR1 SGHTA and CDR2 FQGNSA. The CDR3 length is 16 residues. The CDR3 DNA reads TGTGCCAGCAGCCCAGGGACTAGCGGGAGGGCCGGTACGCAGTATTTT. It is translated as CASSPGTSGRAGTQYF.